These 15 T cell receptor beta chains were all obtained from the same sample, sequenced in a study of blood T cell repertoires in COVID-19. Data came from immunoSEQ multiplex PCR; TCRdb stores just in-frame clones and leaves some out. The sample includes 36,000 or so clones, around nine tenths of them seen just once. Material for sequencing was peripheral blood. These receptors all stem from a human donor in a cohort sampled during active COVID-19.

This clone was picked up one time. J is TRBJ2-1 and V is TRBV21-1; the table's D call of TRBD1 was not tested on the DNA. TRBV21-1 is described as a pseudogene. The CDR3 loop spans 16 amino acids. The CDR3 DNA sequence: TGTGCCAGCAGCAAAGTGCCCGCGGACAGCTACAATGAGCAGTTCTTC. Its protein is CASSKVPADSYNEQFF.

The sample holds one count of this clone. V gene TRBV5-1 combines with J gene TRBJ2-5; 9 nucleotides agree with TRBD1. V lost 5 bases to trimming and J lost 4 bases; unmatched junction nucleotides: 6. The germline gives CDR1 SGHRS, CDR2 YFSETQ. There are 14 residues in the CDR3. The CDR3 DNA reads TGCGCCAGCAGTCACAGGGGGCAGGGAGAGACCCAGTACTTC. Translating it yields CASSHRGQGETQYF.

V gene TRBV7-3 combines with J gene TRBJ2-3, with 10 bases matching TRBD1. The CDR3 is 18 residues long. CDR1 SGHTA and CDR2 FQGTGA come from the germline V gene. V shed 5 bases and J 5 bases; nucleotides not matched to a gene: 16. CDR3 protein: CASSAEPFGTGVKDTQYF. The CDR3 coding sequence is TGTGCCAGCAGCGCCGAACCGTTCGGGACAGGGGTAAAAGATACGCAGTATTTT. Combining the CDR3 with reference TRBV7-3 and TRBJ2-3 gives the whole variable domain GAGVSQTPSNKVTEKGKYVELRCDPISGHTALYWYRQSLGQGPEFLIYFQGTGAADDSGLPNDRFFAVRPEGSVSTLKIQRTERGDSAVYLCASSAEPFGTGVKDTQYFGPGTRLTVL.

The chain couples TRBV5-1 to TRBJ2-7; D is possibly TRBD1 (6 bases). Germline CDR1 and CDR2: SGHRS and YFSETQ. Trimming took off 1 base at V and 3 bases at J, with 11 bases between the two ends. The CDR3 is made up of 14 amino acids. The CDR3 region is CASSLQGPGYEQYF. In DNA, the CDR3 is TGCGCCAGCAGCTTGCAGGGGCCCGGCTACGAGCAGTACTTC.

This clone was counted between two and nine times. The chain couples TRBV2 to TRBJ1-5; 7 nucleotides align to TRBD1. This CDR3 is 13 amino acids long. The trim removed 7 bases at V and 8 bases at J, leaving 8 bases unmatched. Germline values: CDR1 SNHLY, CDR2 FYNNEI. This CDR3 is CASMGGQREPQHF. In DNA form, the CDR3 reads TGTGCCAGCATGGGGGGACAGCGTGAGCCCCAGCATTTT. The full variable domain, completed using reference TRBV2 and TRBJ1-5, is EPEVTQTPSHQVTQMGQEVILRCVPISNHLYFYWYRQILGQKVEFLVSFYNNEISEKSEIFDDQFSVERPDGSNFTLKIRSTKLEDSAMYFCASMGGQREPQHFGDGTRLSIL.

The rearrangement joins TRBV2 to TRBJ2-5; D is unclear. CDR1 is SNHLY and CDR2 is FYNNEI in the germline V gene. The CDR3 totals 13 residues. V lost 5 bases and J lost 0, with 7 bases in between. CDR3 nucleotides: TGTGCCAGCAGTTCCGACAACCAAGAGACCCAGTACTTC. Its translation is CASSSDNQETQYF.

The J gene is TRBJ1-2, the V gene TRBV11-2; 9 bases map to TRBD1. The CDR3 is 15 amino acids. From germline, CDR1 is SGHAT and CDR2 FQNNGV. Trimming cost V 4 bases and J 8 bases; bases outside gene matches: 11. The chain's CDR3 is CASSSALTGGRGYTF. The DNA for the CDR3 is TGTGCCAGCAGCTCCGCCCTTACAGGGGGCCGGGGCTACACCTTC. Together with reference TRBV11-2 and TRBJ1-2, the CDR3 gives the full variable domain: EAGVAQSPRYKIIEKRQSVAFWCNPISGHATLYWYQQILGQGPKLLIQFQNNGVVDDSQLPKDRFSAERLKGVDSTLKIQPAKLEDSAVYLCASSSALTGGRGYTFGSGTRLTVV.

The chain joins TRBV28 to TRBJ2-1; 9 nucleotides agree with TRBD2. This CDR3 contains 16 residues. CDR1 MDHEN and CDR2 SYDVKM come from the germline V gene. V lost 5 bases to trimming and J lost 0 bases; unmatched junction nucleotides: 5. DNA of the CDR3: TGTGCCAGCAGTGACATTAGCGGGAGCTCCTACAATGAGCAGTTCTTC. This sequence encodes CASSDISGSSYNEQFF. The complete variable domain, with remaining parts taken from reference TRBV28 and TRBJ2-1, reads DVKVTQSSRYLVKRTGEKVFLECVQDMDHENMFWYRQDPGLGLRLIYFSYDVKMKEKGDIPEGYSVSREKKERFSLILESASTNQTSMYLCASSDISGSSYNEQFFGPGTRLTVL.

The chain recombines TRBV4-1 with TRBJ1-1; tentative D call: TRBD1 (5 bases). CDR1 and CDR2 from the germline V gene are MGHRA and YSYEKL. The germline V and J ends were trimmed by 1 base and 0 bases, with 9 bases remaining between them. CDR3 size: 15 residues. The CDR3 DNA follows: TGCGCCAGCAGCCAAGTCGGACAAATGAACACTGAAGCTTTCTTT. This gives the protein CASSQVGQMNTEAFF.

This chain connects TRBV4-2 to TRBJ2-1; D call uncertain. Germline V gene lookup returns CDR1 LGHNA and CDR2 YNFKEQ. The CDR3 extends over 16 amino acids. Between the trimmed V and J ends, which lost 4 bases and 0 bases, there was a span of 13 bases. The CDR3 loop reads CASSLAQVSSYNEQFF. CDR3 DNA sequence: TGTGCCAGCAGCCTCGCGCAGGTGAGCTCCTACAATGAGCAGTTCTTC.

This chain joins TRBV5-1 and TRBJ1-1, with 11 nucleotides matching TRBD1. Germline CDR1 SGHRS, CDR2 YFSETQ. V lost 3 bases, J lost 3 bases, and 4 bases stayed unmatched. The CDR3 consists of 15 residues. As DNA, the CDR3 is TGCGCCAGCAGCTCGGGACAGGGGGGATACACTGAAGCTTTCTTT. Its protein product is CASSSGQGGYTEAFF.

CDR3 loop: CASSLNRETSQPQHF. The CDR3 DNA reads as TGTGCCAGCTCATTAAACAGGGAGACCTCTCAGCCCCAGCATTTT. The chain combines TRBV18 with TRBJ1-5; maybe TRBD1 (6 bases). This CDR3 is built from 15 residues. CDR1 KGHSH and CDR2 LQKENI come from the germline V gene. Trimming removed 5 bases from V and 6 bases from J, with 17 bases in between.

The V and J genes are TRBV5-1 and TRBJ1-1, with TRBD1 matching 10 bases. With V trimmed by 1 base and J by 3 bases, 3 bases remained unmatched. There are 15 residues in the CDR3. CDR1 is SGHRS and CDR2 is YFSETQ in the germline V gene. The CDR3 DNA sequence: TGCGCCAGCAGCTTGAGACAGGGGGCGGACACTGAAGCTTTCTTT. This encodes CASSLRQGADTEAFF.

The chain joins TRBV4-1 to TRBJ2-3; 9 nucleotides match TRBD2. The CDR3 is 17 residues long. J gave up 2 bases and V 0 bases, and 6 bases lay outside the gene matches. CDR1 is MGHRA, CDR2 YSYEKL, per germline. CDR3 residues: CASSQEALAGTTDTQYF. The CDR3 DNA sequence: TGCGCCAGCAGCCAAGAAGCGCTAGCGGGAACCACAGATACGCAGTATTTT.

This clone is a singleton in its sample. The chain combines TRBV30 with TRBJ2-1; 10 bases agree with TRBD2. The trim removed 0 bases at V and 8 bases at J, leaving 7 bases unmatched. The CDR3 contains 15 residues. Germline assignment: CDR1 GTSNPN and CDR2 SVGIG (reference sequence). The CDR3 DNA is TGTGCCTGGAGTGTACTCCTAGCGGGAGCGGATGAGCAGTTCTTC. Amino acid sequence: CAWSVLLAGADEQFF.